One T cell receptor beta chain is described in this entry. Its antigen is as yet unknown. These data are taken from a study of lymphopenia after photon versus proton radiotherapy. Study findings and constraints: Better survival with proton therapy was suggested as possible, not demonstrated. Under photons, naive T cells and diversity fell while effector/memory populations rose. After lymphocyte nadir, photon-treated repertoires showed oligoclonal expansion, especially CD8+ Temra. A bigger post-nadir fall in TCR diversity correlated inversely with survival time in deceased patients.

The ends were cut back, 2 bases at V and 6 bases at J, with 14 bases in the middle. There are 15 residues in the CDR3. From germline, CDR1 is MNHNY and CDR2 SVGAGI (reference sequence). Sequencing used immunoSEQ multiplex PCR; TCRdb keeps in-frame clones, though not all of them. This table has approximately 30,000 clones, 81% appearing once. The source material was peripheral blood, sampled from a patient treated with photon-based radiotherapy. This clonotype originated in a man over 45 with gastric cancer. The genes are TRBV6-6 and TRBJ2-1; TRBD2 might be the D (6 bases). The CDR3 region is CASSYLGRSSNEQFF. For the CDR3, the DNA is TGTGCCAGCAGTTACCTTGGGAGGTCCAGCAATGAGCAGTTCTTC.